Listed here is a single TCR beta chain. The data were obtained in a study of blood T cell repertoires in COVID-19. Study as a whole: Acute and convalescent COVID-19 samples came from the United States, Italy and Spain.

Per the study methods: Using reference gene primer amplification, nucleated cell counts were estimated. Produced via immunoSEQ multiplex PCR; TCRdb's table is partial and in-frame only. The V and J calls and clone size were taken over from that table, and D and trimming were inferred from the DNA. In the table there are tens of thousands of clones, roughly four fifths of which are singletons. Germline loops: CDR1 MDHEN, CDR2 SYDVKM. With V trimmed by 1 base and J by 5 bases, 11 bases remained unmatched. There are 19 residues in the CDR3. J is TRBJ2-7 and V is TRBV28, with 16 bases aligning to TRBD2. Sequencing used peripheral blood. This sequence originates from a man aged 50-59 years with acute or convalescent COVID-19. The CDR3 nucleotides read TGTGCCAGCAGTTTATACCAAACCGGGACTAGCGGGAGGGCCCACGAGCAGTACTTC. As protein: CASSLYQTGTSGRAHEQYF.